The rows below give T cell receptor beta chains drawn from one sample of a study of cytomegalovirus exposure and HLA in healthy donors. Only in-frame clones appear in the TCRdb table, and some are missing; sequencing was by immunoSEQ multiplex PCR. The sample includes about 130,000 clones, about 83% seen only once; the top ten take approximately 3.5%. The material sequenced was PBMCs. All receptors derive from a woman aged 35 to 49 in good health and CMV-seropositive. The CDR3 runs from the conserved cysteine through the conserved F or W. The order of the fields is V gene, D gene, J gene, clone size, CDR3 DNA, CDR3 protein. The D gene is left open where the match is weak. Not every row has a clone size; where given, it reads once, few, many or a size class.

v_gene: TRBV7-8; d_gene: -; j_gene: TRBJ2-1; abundance: -; CDR3nt: TGTGCCAGCAGCTTTGTTGCGGGCGGCCCGGGTGATGAGCAGTTCTTC; CDR3aa: CASSFVAGGPGDEQFF
v_gene: TRBV5-4; d_gene: -; j_gene: TRBJ1-1; abundance: few; CDR3nt: TGTGCCAGCAGATTAGTCCCCTCTTTCCCGCGAAGACTACAAGAAGCTTTCTTT; CDR3aa: CASRLVPSFPRRLQEAFF
v_gene: TRBV21-1; d_gene: -; j_gene: TRBJ2-2; abundance: -; CDR3nt: TGTGCCAGCAGACCCGGGACTAGCTACACCGCGAACACCGGGGAGCTGTTTTTT; CDR3aa: CASRPGTSYTANTGELFF
v_gene: TRBV28; d_gene: -; j_gene: TRBJ1-1; abundance: -; CDR3nt: TGTGCCAGCAGTTTATTACCGACTGGGAACACTGAAGCTTTCTTT; CDR3aa: CASSLLPTGNTEAFF
v_gene: TRBV30; d_gene: TRBD2; j_gene: TRBJ2-1; abundance: -; CDR3nt: TGTGCCTGGAGTGTAGGGACTAGCGGGAACAATGAGCAGTTCTTC; CDR3aa: CAWSVGTSGNNEQFF
v_gene: TRBV28; d_gene: TRBD1; j_gene: TRBJ1-6; abundance: -; CDR3nt: TGTGCCAGCAGTTTACTGACAGGGTATAATTCACCCCTCCACTTT; CDR3aa: CASSLLTGYNSPLHF
v_gene: TRBV5-1; d_gene: TRBD1; j_gene: TRBJ1-3; abundance: -; CDR3nt: TGCGCCAGCAGCCCGCAGGGACAGGGGTTTGGTGCTGGAAACACCATATATTTT; CDR3aa: CASSPQGQGFGAGNTIYF
v_gene: TRBV7-9; d_gene: TRBD2; j_gene: TRBJ2-1; abundance: once; CDR3nt: TGTGCCAGCAGCTTGGGGACTAATTACAATGAGCAGTTCTTC; CDR3aa: CASSLGTNYNEQFF
v_gene: TRBV2; d_gene: -; j_gene: TRBJ2-1; abundance: -; CDR3nt: TGTGCCACCGAGGGCTCTTCAGGCGATGAGCAGTTCTTC; CDR3aa: CATEGSSGDEQFF
v_gene: TRBV6-6; d_gene: TRBD1; j_gene: TRBJ2-7; abundance: -; CDR3nt: TGTGCCAGCGCCGACAGGGGGCAAGGCGAGCAGTACTTC; CDR3aa: CASADRGQGEQYF
v_gene: TRBV11-3; d_gene: -; j_gene: TRBJ1-1; abundance: -; CDR3nt: TGTGCCAGCAGCACCTGGACAGCCAAGGGCATGAACACTGAAGCTTTCTTT; CDR3aa: CASSTWTAKGMNTEAFF
v_gene: TRBV10-3; d_gene: -; j_gene: TRBJ2-7; abundance: -; CDR3nt: TGTGCCACCAAGACAGACTCCTACGAGCAGTACTTC; CDR3aa: CATKTDSYEQYF
v_gene: TRBV28; d_gene: -; j_gene: TRBJ2-1; abundance: -; CDR3nt: TGTGCCAGCAGCCCCCCCTCCAGCGACGAGCAGTTCTTC; CDR3aa: CASSPPSSDEQFF
v_gene: TRBV7-9; d_gene: -; j_gene: TRBJ1-1; abundance: -; CDR3nt: TGTGCCAGCACCTCATCACGTGGCGGCGGCACTGAAGCTTTCTTT; CDR3aa: CASTSSRGGGTEAFF
v_gene: TRBV7-8; d_gene: TRBD1; j_gene: TRBJ1-5; abundance: -; CDR3nt: TGTGCCAGCAGCGTCGGGACAGGGGGGTGGGAGCCCCAGCATTTT; CDR3aa: CASSVGTGGWEPQHF
v_gene: TRBV6-1; d_gene: TRBD2; j_gene: TRBJ2-1; abundance: few; CDR3nt: TGTGCCAGCAGTGAATTTCTAGCGGGAGCGGCTGAGCAGTTCTTC; CDR3aa: CASSEFLAGAAEQFF
v_gene: TRBV5-6; d_gene: -; j_gene: TRBJ2-3; abundance: -; CDR3nt: TGTGCCAGCAGCTTGGTCTCTTTCACAGATACGCAGTATTTT; CDR3aa: CASSLVSFTDTQYF
v_gene: TRBV12-5; d_gene: TRBD2; j_gene: TRBJ2-7; abundance: few; CDR3nt: TGTGCTAGTGCCCCAAGACTAGCGGGCGACTACGAGCAGTACTTC; CDR3aa: CASAPRLAGDYEQYF
v_gene: TRBV27; d_gene: TRBD1; j_gene: TRBJ2-2; abundance: -; CDR3nt: TGTGCCAGCAGACCGTTAAGGACAGGGATCACCGGGGAGCTGTTTTTT; CDR3aa: CASRPLRTGITGELFF
v_gene: TRBV5-1; d_gene: TRBD1; j_gene: TRBJ1-4; abundance: -; CDR3nt: TGCGCCAGCAGCTTGGTAGGGGGCCATAATGAAAAACTGTTTTTT; CDR3aa: CASSLVGGHNEKLFF
v_gene: TRBV13; d_gene: -; j_gene: TRBJ2-3; abundance: -; CDR3nt: TGTGCCAGCAGCATACGGGTATTGTCTAGCACAGATACGCAGTATTTT; CDR3aa: CASSIRVLSSTDTQYF
v_gene: TRBV7-9; d_gene: TRBD2; j_gene: TRBJ2-1; abundance: -; CDR3nt: TGTGCCACTAATCCGGGACTAGAGCAGTTCTTC; CDR3aa: CATNPGLEQFF
v_gene: TRBV28; d_gene: TRBD1; j_gene: TRBJ2-7; abundance: -; CDR3nt: TGTGCCAGCACGGGACAGGACTACGAGCAGTACTTC; CDR3aa: CASTGQDYEQYF
v_gene: TRBV28; d_gene: -; j_gene: TRBJ2-1; abundance: -; CDR3nt: TGTGCCAGCAGTTTACAGGGTCCTGAGGACAATGAGCAGTTCTTC; CDR3aa: CASSLQGPEDNEQFF
v_gene: TRBV5-1; d_gene: TRBD1; j_gene: TRBJ2-2; abundance: -; CDR3nt: TGCGCCAGCAGCTTGGATGGACAGGGCAACACCGGGGAGCTGTTTTTT; CDR3aa: CASSLDGQGNTGELFF
v_gene: TRBV25-1; d_gene: TRBD1; j_gene: TRBJ1-4; abundance: -; CDR3nt: TGTGCCAGCAGTGAAGCAGGGGGCGGGTATGAAAAACTGTTTTTT; CDR3aa: CASSEAGGGYEKLFF
v_gene: TRBV7-2; d_gene: -; j_gene: TRBJ1-2; abundance: -; CDR3nt: TGTGCCAGCAGCTTTCGTCCTCAGGGCTACACCTTC; CDR3aa: CASSFRPQGYTF
v_gene: TRBV4-3; d_gene: TRBD2; j_gene: TRBJ2-2; abundance: once; CDR3nt: TGCGCCAGCAGGGTAAAAGCGGGAGAAGCCGGGGAGCTGTTTTTT; CDR3aa: CASRVKAGEAGELFF
v_gene: TRBV6-6; d_gene: -; j_gene: TRBJ1-2; abundance: -; CDR3nt: TGTGCCGGCCAGGGTAACTATGGCTACACCTTC; CDR3aa: CAGQGNYGYTF
v_gene: TRBV28; d_gene: TRBD1; j_gene: TRBJ2-1; abundance: -; CDR3nt: TGTGCCAGCAGTACTCCCGGGACAGCTCCTAATGAGCAGTTCTTC; CDR3aa: CASSTPGTAPNEQFF
v_gene: TRBV7-8; d_gene: -; j_gene: TRBJ1-2; abundance: -; CDR3nt: TGTGCCAGCAGCTTATCGCGCTACGGCTACACCTTC; CDR3aa: CASSLSRYGYTF
v_gene: TRBV4-1; d_gene: TRBD1; j_gene: TRBJ1-1; abundance: few; CDR3nt: TGCGCCAGCAGCCAAGATGAGACAGGGAAGCCTGAAGCTTTCTTT; CDR3aa: CASSQDETGKPEAFF
v_gene: TRBV30; d_gene: TRBD2; j_gene: TRBJ2-7; abundance: -; CDR3nt: TGTGCCTGGAGTGGGACTAGCGGGAATAATTACGAGCAGTACTTC; CDR3aa: CAWSGTSGNNYEQYF
v_gene: TRBV5-1; d_gene: TRBD2; j_gene: TRBJ2-1; abundance: -; CDR3nt: TGCGCCAGCAGCTTGGGACTTGGCGGGAGCAAAAATGAGCAGTTCTTC; CDR3aa: CASSLGLGGSKNEQFF